This TCR beta chain emerged from a study of blood T cells in healthy people across ages. CDR1 is WSHSY and CDR2 is SAAADI in the germline V gene. This CDR3 spans 13 amino acids. Losses at the gene ends were 7 bases for V and 1 base for J; bases not matched to a gene: 4. Study-wide findings and caveats: For the donors, CMV status was unknown and possibly confounded expanded clonotype changes. Long-lived donors exceeded aged donors in naive CD4+ cells and diversity.

Note on this clonotype: As yet, its antigen is unknown.

Peripheral blood, ten milliliters per donor, was collected. Each sample had at least 6 million PBMCs isolated. Using a J-beta primer mix together with a sample-barcoded 5' primer, a second PCR was run for about 6 to 12 cycles. A single record per CDR3 protein comes from TCRdb applying MiXCR to the 5' RACE reads. The data contain about 810,000 distinct CDR3 sequences, around 36% of them seen just once; the ten biggest clones take up over 10%. What was sequenced was blood. The rearrangement uses TRBV10-2 and TRBJ2-7; 7 positions match TRBD1. This sequence was found in a man between 18 and 29 years old in good health. The CDR3 reads CASTPGQSYEQYF. The CDR3 DNA reads TGCGCCAGCACCCCGGGACAGTCCTACGAGCAGTACTTC.